The 5 T cell receptor beta chains listed next were all sequenced from one sample in a study of T cells in Graves' hyperthyroidism and ophthalmopathy. RNA transcripts gave rise to amplified TCR beta CDR3 regions. RT-PCR in the first round (using the HTBI primer set) targeted the TCR CDR3. A single record per CDR3 protein comes from TCRdb applying MiXCR to the multiplex PCR reads. The sample has some 440,000 distinct CDR3 sequences, roughly 14% seen once. Sequenced input: blood. These receptors all stem from a woman aged 18-35 years with Graves' hyperthyroidism.

This clonotype appeared many times. The chain uses TRBV12-3 or TRBV12-4 and TRBJ2-3; D remains ambiguous. Trimming took 7 bases from V and 2 from J, leaving 16 bases between them. The CDR3 sequence is 15 residues long. CDR3 coding DNA: TGTGCCAGCACAACCCGCCGGATCTACACAGATACGCAGTATTTT. Amino acids: CASTTRRIYTDTQYF.

This clonotype was seen ten or more times. The chain has TRBV3-1 and TRBJ2-3; 10 bases match TRBD2. CDR1 is LGHDT, CDR2 YNNKEL, per germline (reference sequence). The CDR3 extends over 15 amino acids. V shed 1 base and J 4 bases; nucleotides not matched to a gene: 2. The CDR3: CASSQAAGGPDTQYF. The DNA of the CDR3 is TGTGCCAGCAGCCAAGCAGCGGGAGGGCCAGATACGCAGTATTTT.

The chain has TRBV27 and TRBJ2-2; D unresolved. The germline CDR1 and CDR2 sequences are MNHEY and SMNVEV (reference sequence). Trimming removed 10 bases at V and 4 bases at J, with 13 bases between. This CDR3 is built from 13 residues. This chain's CDR3 is CATFLLGTGELFF. The DNA of the CDR3 is TGTGCCACCTTCCTCCTAGGCACCGGGGAGCTGTTTTTT.

The table lists this clonotype with many counts. The J gene is TRBJ2-1, the V gene TRBV20-1; TRBD2 matches 9 bases. CDR3 length: 16 residues. The germline V gene encodes CDR1 DFQATT and CDR2 SNEGSKA (reference sequence). The ends lost 3 bases at V and 0 bases at J; junction bases unmatched: 6. The CDR3 bases are TGCAGTGCTAGCTATCTTAGCGGGAGCTCCTACAATGAGCAGTTCTTC. Protein: CSASYLSGSSYNEQFF.

This clonotype was counted at least ten times. The chain recombines TRBV20-1 with TRBJ2-5; tentative D call: TRBD2 (5 bases). The length of the CDR3 is 16 residues. Between the trimmed V and J ends, which lost 2 bases and 3 bases, there was a span of 19 bases. Germline V gives CDR1 DFQATT, CDR2 SNEGSKA (reference sequence). This CDR3 is CSARPTGRVIEETQYF. CDR3 bases: TGCAGTGCTAGACCAACGGGAAGAGTAATCGAAGAGACCCAGTACTTC.